These T cell receptor beta chains were read from a single sample in a study of shared T cell receptors in the human thymus. Only in-frame clones appear in the TCRdb table, and some are missing; sequencing was by immunoSEQ multiplex PCR. The sample consists of 600,000 or so clones, about 87% of them appearing once. These data are also associated with another study on human thymus T cells.

Sequenced sample: thymocytes. All receptors derive from a boy under two years old with a congenital heart defect. Each CDR3 is given with its conserved first and last residue. Fields, in order: J gene, D gene, V gene, CDR3 length, clone size, CDR3 DNA, CDR3 protein. The D gene is left open where the match is weak. Not all rows give a size; the values are once, few, many and, for expanded clones, a class.

J: TRBJ1-2
D: NA
V: TRBV27
length: 15
size: once
DNA: TGTGCCAGCAGCCCTAACTCCAGGGTAGACTATGGCTACACCTTC
CDR3: CASSPNSRVDYGYTF

J: TRBJ1-2
D: TRBD1
V: TRBV28
length: 17
size: NA
DNA: TGTGCCAGCATCAAGGGACAGGGGCAGATAGCTAACTATGGCTACACCTTC
CDR3: CASIKGQGQIANYGYTF

J: TRBJ2-3
D: TRBD2
V: TRBV6-6
length: 16
size: NA
DNA: TGTGCCAGCAGTTACTCGGCTAGCGGGGGGCAGGATACGCAGTATTTT
CDR3: CASSYSASGGQDTQYF

J: TRBJ1-1
D: TRBD1
V: TRBV28
length: 17
size: few
DNA: TGTGCCAGCAGTTTTGGACAGGGAGAGATAGGGGACACTGAAGCTTTCTTT
CDR3: CASSFGQGEIGDTEAFF

J: TRBJ2-3
D: TRBD1
V: TRBV10-3
length: 16
size: few
DNA: TGTGCCATCAGGGACCCGGGACAGGGGGGAACAGATACGCAGTATTTT
CDR3: CAIRDPGQGGTDTQYF

J: TRBJ2-3
D: NA
V: TRBV14
length: 16
size: NA
DNA: TGTGCCAGCAGCCAAGATCCGGTTAAGCTTACAGATACGCAGTATTTT
CDR3: CASSQDPVKLTDTQYF

J: TRBJ2-7
D: TRBD2
V: TRBV7-2
length: 18
size: NA
DNA: TGTGCCAGCAGCTTATTTATGACTAGCGGGAGGTTTTTGTACGAGCAGTACTTC
CDR3: CASSLFMTSGRFLYEQYF

J: TRBJ2-7
D: TRBD1
V: TRBV2
length: 18
size: few
DNA: TGTGCCAGCAGTGAAGCGCCAAGACACCGGGACAGACTTCGGGAGCAGTACTTC
CDR3: CASSEAPRHRDRLREQYF

J: TRBJ2-4
D: NA
V: TRBV6-6
length: 15
size: NA
DNA: TGTGCCAGCAGAACCCAGGGTATAGCCAAAAACATTCAGTACTTC
CDR3: CASRTQGIAKNIQYF

J: TRBJ2-1
D: TRBD2
V: TRBV5-6
length: 19
size: NA
DNA: TGTGCCAGCAGCTTGGGTGGACTAGCGGGAGGCCGCTCCTACAATGAGCAGTTCTTC
CDR3: CASSLGGLAGGRSYNEQFF

J: TRBJ2-1
D: NA
V: TRBV7-2
length: 14
size: NA
DNA: TGTGCCAGCAGCTTATCTCGCGGGGTGAATGAGCAGTTCTTC
CDR3: CASSLSRGVNEQFF

J: TRBJ2-4
D: TRBD2
V: TRBV6-5
length: 15
size: NA
DNA: TGTGCCAGCAGTTACAAGACTAGCGTGAAAAACATTCAGTACTTC
CDR3: CASSYKTSVKNIQYF

J: TRBJ1-4
D: NA
V: TRBV7-6
length: 18
size: NA
DNA: TGTGCCAGCAGCTTAGGAGGTGGGGCACGGGCGACTAATGAAAAACTGTTTTTT
CDR3: CASSLGGGARATNEKLFF

J: TRBJ1-3
D: NA
V: TRBV15
length: 16
size: NA
DNA: TGTGCCACCAGCAGAAATAAGGACGGAGGGGGAAACACCATATATTTT
CDR3: CATSRNKDGGGNTIYF